The 17 T cell receptor beta chains below were found in one sample sequenced in a study of T cell changes during pregnancy in multiple sclerosis (dated by TCRdb to 2018 to 2020). Receptor libraries were prepared by the immunoSEQ multiplex PCR assay. This is the immuneACCESS table as TCRdb keeps it, with only in-frame sequences that have V and J called. A part of the clones is gone; compared with another copy, unresolved V genes explain less than half, and the rest is unexplained. The sample yields 30,000 to 45,000 clones; about nine tenths were counted once. 6.1% of the sample is held by the ten biggest clonotypes. The source was CD8+ T cells from peripheral blood mononuclear cells, collected in the second trimester of pregnancy. These receptor sequences come from a female donor with multiple sclerosis, enrolled in a pregnancy study.

The chain joins TRBV7-9 to TRBJ2-2, with a weak D call TRBD2 (5 bases). Germline CDR1 SEHNR, CDR2 FQNEAQ (reference sequence). V lost 2 bases and J lost 0, with 19 bases in between. The CDR3 has 19 residues. The CDR3 is CASSLQGVRAAANTGELFF. In nucleotides, the CDR3 is TGTGCCAGCAGCTTACAAGGCGTCCGAGCGGCGGCGAACACCGGGGAGCTGTTTTTT.

V is TRBV6-1 and J is TRBJ1-2, with D maybe TRBD1 (5 bases). The V gene's germline CDR1 is MNHNS and CDR2 SASEGT. The CDR3 contains 15 residues. V dropped 2 bases and J dropped 2 bases, with 12 bases sitting between them. The CDR3 region has the DNA TGTGCCAGCAGTGAATGGGGCAGCCCAAACTATGGCTACACCTTC. This translates into CASSEWGSPNYGYTF.

V gene TRBV5-8 combines with J gene TRBJ2-1; the D gene is possibly TRBD1 (6 bases). This CDR3 spans 16 amino acids. Trimming cost V 4 bases and J 4 bases, with 18 bases left between them. Germline V gene sequence: CDR1 SGHTS, CDR2 YDEGEE. The CDR3 DNA reads TGTGCCAGCAGCCCCCCCTACAGGGAAGGGTACAATGAGCAGTTCTTC. Protein: CASSPPYREGYNEQFF.

The J gene is TRBJ1-3, the V gene TRBV7-9, with a possible D match to TRBD1 (5 bases). The CDR3 runs 16 residues. V lost 3 bases to trimming and J lost 0 bases, with 12 bases between them. Per the germline V gene, CDR1 is SEHNR and CDR2 is FQNEAQ (reference sequence). This CDR3 reads CASSFPWGLSGNTIYF. The CDR3 DNA is TGTGCCAGCAGCTTCCCTTGGGGCCTCTCTGGAAACACCATATATTTT. The full variable domain, in which reference TRBV7-9 and TRBJ1-3 provide the parts outside the CDR3, is DTGVSQNPRHKITKRGQNVTFRCDPISEHNRLYWYRQTLGQGPEFLTYFQNEAQLEKSRLLSDRFSAERPKGSFSTLEIQRTEQGDSAMYLCASSFPWGLSGNTIYFGEGSWLTVV.

The CDR3 DNA is TGTGCCAGCAGCTTGCCGGGACTAGCGGGAATAGTTGAGCAGTTCTTC. It translates to CASSLPGLAGIVEQFF. The chain has TRBV7-2 and TRBJ2-1, with 13 bases aligning to TRBD2. The CDR3 is 16 residues long. Trimming removed 3 bases from V and 9 bases from J; junction bases left unmatched: 8. Germline CDR1 and CDR2: SGHTA and FQGNSA.

The V and J genes are TRBV2 and TRBJ2-1; 9 bases fit TRBD1. The CDR3 is made up of 15 amino acids. V trimming: 1 base; J trimming: 9 bases; junction bases outside the gene matches: 7. Germline V gene data show CDR1 as SNHLY and CDR2 as FYNNEI. CDR3 in amino acids: CASSEEGTGRTEQFF. The CDR3, as DNA: TGTGCCAGCAGTGAAGAGGGGACAGGGCGTACTGAGCAGTTCTTC.

V is TRBV2 and J is TRBJ2-7; 7 nucleotides line up with TRBD2. The germline CDR1 and CDR2 sequences are SNHLY and FYNNEI. V shed 3 bases, J shed 5 bases, and the junction held 7 bases outside the gene matches. The CDR3 is made up of 14 amino acids. In nucleotides, the CDR3 is TGTGCCAGCAGTGATCGGGGGAGGGCTCACGAGCAGTACTTC. It yields the protein CASSDRGRAHEQYF.

This clone was found once. The rearrangement links TRBV7-9 to TRBJ1-1, with no clear D. From germline, CDR1 is SEHNR and CDR2 FQNEAQ (reference sequence). Trimming shortened V by 1 base and J by 1 base, and 10 bases separated the two germline ends. This CDR3 spans 15 amino acids. For the CDR3, the DNA is TGTGCCAGCAGCTTAGTTTTGTGGCAGAACACTGAAGCTTTCTTT. Its translation is CASSLVLWQNTEAFF.

This chain uses TRBV4-1 with TRBJ2-1; 12 positions agree with TRBD2. The germline V gene encodes CDR1 MGHRA and CDR2 YSYEKL. CDR3 length equals 16 residues. The junction had 1 base not matched to a gene; V was cut back by 0 bases and J by 4 bases. The chain's CDR3 is CASSQETSGGYNEQFF. The CDR3, as DNA: TGCGCCAGCAGCCAAGAAACTAGCGGGGGGTACAATGAGCAGTTCTTC.

The chain joins TRBV5-1 to TRBJ2-5; 8 bases map to TRBD1. CDR3 length: 14 amino acids. Per germline, CDR1 SGHRS and CDR2 YFSETQ. V lost 3 bases to trimming and J lost 5 bases; unmatched junction nucleotides: 6. The DNA for the CDR3 is TGCGCCAGCAGCTCCGGACAGGGTGCGGAGACCCAGTACTTC. It codes for CASSSGQGAETQYF.

The chain has TRBV7-8 and TRBJ1-3; possibly TRBD1 for D (6 bases). The V end was cut by 6 bases, the J end by 2 bases, with 17 bases between. The CDR3 covers 16 residues. Germline CDR1 SGHVS, CDR2 FQNEAQ. This CDR3 reads CASRVDGRGTGNTIYF. Written as DNA, the CDR3 is TGTGCCAGCAGGGTCGACGGAAGGGGGACTGGAAACACCATATATTTT.

This clone appeared a single time. The V call is TRBV14, the J call TRBJ2-5; D possibly corresponds to TRBD2 (6 bases). The CDR3 extends over 15 amino acids. V was clipped by 1 base and J by 2 bases, with 11 bases between them. The germline gives CDR1 SGHDN, CDR2 FVKESK. The CDR3 sequence: CASSQVWGGQETQYF. In DNA, the CDR3 is TGTGCCAGCAGCCAAGTGTGGGGAGGACAAGAGACCCAGTACTTC.

V usage is TRBV5-1 and J usage is TRBJ2-1; D remains ambiguous. The CDR3 runs 15 residues. Germline CDR1 is SGHRS and CDR2 is YFSETQ. V gave up 0 bases and J gave up 0 bases, with 7 bases separating them. The CDR3: CASSLAPSSYNEQFF. In DNA form, the CDR3 reads TGCGCCAGCAGCTTGGCCCCGAGCTCCTACAATGAGCAGTTCTTC.

V gene TRBV18 combines with J gene TRBJ1-1; 7 positions agree with TRBD1. Germline V gene data show CDR1 as KGHSH and CDR2 as LQKENI. The trim removed 1 base at V and 7 bases at J, leaving 12 bases unmatched. This CDR3 contains 16 residues. DNA of the CDR3: TGTGCCAGCTCACCACTGGGTCAGGGGGTTCGTGGTGAAGCTTTCTTT. This gives the protein CASSPLGQGVRGEAFF.

This clone was detected only once. This rearrangement joins TRBV18 to TRBJ1-1; D gene ambiguous. Trimming removed 2 bases from V and 1 base from J, with 8 bases in between. Germline V gene sequence: CDR1 KGHSH, CDR2 LQKENI. The CDR3 totals 14 residues. For the CDR3, the DNA is TGTGCCAGCTCACCAACCCGGGAGAACACTGAAGCTTTCTTT. Translation: CASSPTRENTEAFF.

DNA for the CDR3: TGTGCCAGCAGGGGTTGGGGGGGCGAAGGTGAAAAACTGTTTTTT. This translates into CASRGWGGEGEKLFF. J is TRBJ1-4 and V is TRBV6-6, with D possibly being TRBD1 (6 bases). The CDR3 has 15 amino acids. The germline CDR1 and CDR2 sequences are MNHNY and SVGAGI (reference sequence). Trimming cost V 6 bases and J 7 bases, with 18 bases left between them.

This chain joins TRBV4-3 and TRBJ2-1; D gene ambiguous. CDR1 LGHNA and CDR2 YSLEER come from the germline V gene. Trimming took 0 bases from V and 5 from J, leaving 14 bases between them. The CDR3 is 16 amino acids. In DNA, the CDR3 is TGCGCCAGCAGCCAAGATTTGCTAGAGATCCACAATGAGCAGTTCTTC. Its translation: CASSQDLLEIHNEQFF.